The 26 T cell receptor beta chains in this list originate from one sample, sequenced in a study of T cell responses to AZD1222 COVID-19 vaccine. TCRdb's copy holds only in-frame clones and misses some; the assay was immunoSEQ multiplex PCR. The table has about 100,000 clones, over 90% seen once; the top ten hold more than 1.5%. The sample here was peripheral blood, taken on day 0 of AZD1222 vaccination. These receptors were collected from an adult in good health.

The chain has TRBV28 and TRBJ1-6; D might be TRBD1 (6 bases). This CDR3 has 13 residues. Per germline, CDR1 MDHEN and CDR2 SYDVKM. The V and J ends lost 6 bases and 10 bases respectively, with 13 bases between them. The CDR3 coding sequence is TGTGCCAGCAGAAGGGGGGAAGAATCACCCCTCCACTTT. Protein: CASRRGEESPLHF.

This chain uses TRBV30 with TRBJ1-6; 7 bases fit TRBD1. V lost 3 bases to trimming and J lost 7 bases; unmatched junction nucleotides: 6. Germline CDR1 is GTSNPN and CDR2 is SVGIG (reference sequence). The CDR3 extends over 14 amino acids. The DNA for the CDR3 is TGTGCCTGGAGCCCGGGACAGAGGAATTCACCCCTCCACTTT. Protein: CAWSPGQRNSPLHF.

The chain uses TRBV7-8 and TRBJ1-1; D is perhaps TRBD1 (5 bases). Germline V gene lookup returns CDR1 SGHVS and CDR2 FQNEAQ. V dropped 5 bases and J dropped 1 base, with 8 bases sitting between them. The length of the CDR3 is 13 residues. The CDR3 DNA reads as TGTGCCAGCAGCCCTACAGGGAACACTGAAGCTTTCTTT. Its translation: CASSPTGNTEAFF.

The V and J genes are TRBV28 and TRBJ1-3; D ambiguous. Trimming removed 8 bases from V and 0 bases from J, with 11 bases in between. Germline assignment: CDR1 MDHEN and CDR2 SYDVKM. The CDR3 runs to 14 residues. The CDR3 coding sequence is TGTGCCAGCGTCACAGACGACTCTGGAAACACCATATATTTT. As protein: CASVTDDSGNTIYF.

The chain couples TRBV7-9 to TRBJ1-1; 7 bases map to TRBD1. Germline-derived CDR1 and CDR2 are SEHNR and FQNEAQ (reference sequence). Trimming cost V 5 bases and J 1 base; bases outside gene matches: 10. This CDR3 region has 16 residues. CDR3 protein: CASSPGGGERNTEAFF. CDR3 sequence (DNA): TGTGCCAGCAGCCCAGGGGGTGGGGAGAGGAACACTGAAGCTTTCTTT.

The chain recombines TRBV3-1 (or the pseudogene TRBV3-2) with TRBJ1-6; possibly TRBD1 for D (5 bases). Germline-derived CDR1 and CDR2 are LGHDT and YNNKEL (reference sequence). There are 16 residues in the CDR3. With 4 bases removed from V and 8 bases from J, the gap between germline ends came to 18 bases. The DNA for the CDR3 is TGTGCCAGCAGCCCAGACCGGGGAAGGGGATATTCACCCCTCCACTTT. It translates to CASSPDRGRGYSPLHF.

The chain employs TRBV5-5 and TRBJ2-5; 8 bases are shared with TRBD2. J lost 1 base, V lost 0 bases, and 5 bases had no gene match. CDR1 and CDR2 from the germline V gene are SGHKS and YYEKEE (reference sequence). The CDR3 is made up of 16 amino acids. DNA for the CDR3: TGTGCCAGCAGCTTGGGGACTAGCCCTCTCCAAGAGACCCAGTACTTC. This translates into CASSLGTSPLQETQYF. Combining the CDR3 with reference TRBV5-5 and TRBJ2-5 gives the whole variable domain DAGVTQSPTHLIKTRGQQVTLRCSPISGHKSVSWYQQVLGQGPQFIFQYYEKEERGRGNFPDRFSARQFPNYSSELNVNALLLGDSALYLCASSLGTSPLQETQYFGPGTRLLVL.

The chain carries TRBV11-3 and TRBJ2-1; D not resolved. This CDR3 has 14 residues. Germline CDR1 is SGHNT and CDR2 is YENEEA. The V end lost 1 base, the J end lost 5 bases, and 9 bases lay between the germline ends. CDR3 sequence reads: CASSLVSRNNEQFF. CDR3 in DNA: TGTGCCAGCAGCTTAGTCTCTAGAAACAATGAGCAGTTCTTC.

Points on this clone: At one of its ends the junction is not consistent with the germline gene, which may arise from a read error. The chain joins TRBV3-1 (or the pseudogene TRBV3-2) to TRBJ2-5, with TRBD1 matching over 8 bases. The CDR3 sequence is 15 residues long. From germline, CDR1 is LGHDT and CDR2 YNNKEL (reference sequence). The CDR3 here is CASTQGAGGPETQYF. The CDR3 DNA reads as TGTGCCAGCACCCAAGGGGCAGGGGGCCCAGAGACCCAGTACTTC.

V and J are TRBV2 and TRBJ2-1, with TRBD1 matching 7 bases. CDR3 length equals 15 residues. V trimming: 2 bases; J trimming: 4 bases; junction bases outside the gene matches: 5. Germline lookup yields CDR1 SNHLY and CDR2 FYNNEI. The DNA of the CDR3 is TGTGCCAGCAGTGAAAGGGGACAGAAATACAATGAGCAGTTCTTC. This sequence encodes CASSERGQKYNEQFF. The entire variable domain, with the rest obtained from reference TRBV2 and TRBJ2-1, is as follows: EPEVTQTPSHQVTQMGQEVILRCVPISNHLYFYWYRQILGQKVEFLVSFYNNEISEKSEIFDDQFSVERPDGSNFTLKIRSTKLEDSAMYFCASSERGQKYNEQFFGPGTRLTVL.

Written as DNA, the CDR3 is TGTGCCAGCAGTGAAGCAGGGGTCTACGAGCAGTACTTC. Protein sequence: CASSEAGVYEQYF. This sequence joins TRBV2 and TRBJ2-7, with D possibly being TRBD1 (5 bases). The CDR3 covers 13 residues. V lost 0 bases to trimming and J lost 3 bases, with 6 bases between them. CDR1 and CDR2 (germline): SNHLY, FYNNEI.

CDR3 sequence (DNA): TGTGCCAGCAGTGGCACAGGGGCAGATCAGCCCCAGCATTTT. Its protein is CASSGTGADQPQHF. The chain has TRBV2 and TRBJ1-5; 7 bases map to TRBD1. The V gene's germline CDR1 is SNHLY and CDR2 FYNNEI. The junction had 5 bases not matched to a gene; V was cut back by 4 bases and J by 5 bases. This CDR3 has 14 residues.

Concerning this clone itself: Distinct nucleotide sequences in the sample also encode this CDR3. This chain uses TRBV30 with TRBJ1-3; TRBD1 might be the D (5 bases). The V gene's germline CDR1 is GTSNPN and CDR2 SVGIG (reference sequence). Trimming removed 4 bases at V and 3 bases at J, with 7 bases between. The CDR3 spans 12 residues. This chain's CDR3 is CAWKGVGNTIYF. The CDR3 nucleotides are TGTGCCTGGAAAGGGGTTGGAAACACCATATATTTT.

V and J are TRBV2 and TRBJ1-5, with D uncertain. Germline V gene sequence: CDR1 SNHLY, CDR2 FYNNEI. The V end lost 7 bases, the J end lost 0 bases, and 7 bases lay between the germline ends. This CDR3 region has 13 residues. The CDR3 sequence is CASKADSNQPQHF. CDR3 DNA sequence: TGTGCCAGCAAAGCAGATAGCAATCAGCCCCAGCATTTT.

The CDR3 sequence is CASRALTSGNYNEQFF. As DNA, the CDR3 is TGTGCCAGTAGGGCATTGACTAGCGGAAACTACAATGAGCAGTTCTTC. V is TRBV19 and J is TRBJ2-1, with TRBD2 identical over 9 bases. V dropped 6 bases and J dropped 3; count of bases not matched to a gene: 9. The CDR3 loop spans 16 amino acids. From germline, CDR1 is LNHDA and CDR2 SQIVND (reference sequence). Filled out from reference TRBV19 and TRBJ2-1, the complete variable domain reads DGGITQSPKYLFRKEGQNVTLSCEQNLNHDAMYWYRQDPGQGLRLIYYSQIVNDFQKGDIAEGYSVSREKKESFPLTVTSAQKNPTAFYLCASRALTSGNYNEQFFGPGTRLTVL.

This clone was observed a handful of times. J is TRBJ1-3 and V is TRBV25-1; D is undetermined. The CDR3 has 14 residues. CDR1 is MGHDK and CDR2 is SYGVNS in the germline V gene. The V gene lost 1 base and the J gene lost 2 bases, with 6 bases spanning the gap. CDR3 sequence (DNA): TGTGCCAGCAGTGAATTAGAAGCTGGAAACACCATATATTTT. Protein sequence: CASSELEAGNTIYF.

V usage is TRBV6-4 and J usage is TRBJ2-1; TRBD2 is a possible D gene (5 bases). The length of the CDR3 is 15 residues. Germline V gives CDR1 MRHNA, CDR2 SNTAGT. Trimming removed 5 bases at V and 0 bases at J, with 11 bases between. CDR3 sequence: CASSTDGNSYNEQFF. The DNA for the CDR3 is TGTGCCAGCAGTACTGACGGGAACTCCTACAATGAGCAGTTCTTC.

The chain uses TRBV6-1 and TRBJ1-2, with TRBD1 as a possible D gene (6 bases). Germline lookup yields CDR1 MNHNS and CDR2 SASEGT. The germline V and J ends were trimmed by 2 bases and 5 bases, with 12 bases remaining between them. The CDR3 has 14 amino acids. The CDR3 here is CASSEIGGGYGYTF. The CDR3 DNA reads as TGTGCCAGCAGTGAAATCGGGGGCGGGTATGGCTACACCTTC.

The chain recombines TRBV19 with TRBJ2-2; 11 bases are a match to TRBD1. V lost 2 bases and J lost 4; bases outside the gene matches: 27. CDR1 LNHDA and CDR2 SQIVND come from the germline V gene (reference sequence). This CDR3 region has 24 residues. CDR3 amino acids: CASSIFWGQGVSFRTLRGTGELFF. CDR3 coding DNA: TGTGCCAGTAGTATATTCTGGGGACAGGGGGTTTCTTTTCGGACTCTCAGAGGCACCGGGGAGCTGTTTTTT.

The genes are TRBV19 and TRBJ1-4; a possible D gene is TRBD1 (6 bases). The CDR3 sequence is 13 residues long. The germline CDR1 and CDR2 sequences are LNHDA and SQIVND (reference sequence). V lost 9 bases and J 4 bases, leaving 12 bases between the germline ends. The CDR3 sequence: CASAQGNNEKLFF. CDR3 coding DNA: TGTGCCAGCGCACAGGGCAATAATGAAAAACTGTTTTTT.

V usage is TRBV2 and J usage is TRBJ2-6; 7 positions agree with TRBD1. V shed 6 bases, J shed 2 bases, and the junction held 4 bases outside the gene matches. CDR3 length: 15 residues. Germline V gene lookup returns CDR1 SNHLY and CDR2 FYNNEI. The CDR3 DNA follows: TGTGCCAGCAGCCGACAGGGTCCTGGGGCCAACGTCCTGACTTTC. Amino acids: CASSRQGPGANVLTF.

This CDR3 is CASSKHRGYNYGYTF. The CDR3 region has the DNA TGTGCCAGTAGCAAACACAGGGGGTATAACTATGGCTACACCTTC. The V call is TRBV19, the J call TRBJ1-2, with 8 positions matching TRBD1. CDR3 length: 15 amino acids. The V and J ends lost 6 bases and 1 base, in that order; junction bases with no gene match: 7. Germline loops: CDR1 LNHDA, CDR2 SQIVND (reference sequence).

CDR3 in DNA: TGTGCCAGCAGCAAGACAGGGGCGCTCTACGAGCAGTACTTC. The encoded protein is CASSKTGALYEQYF. The gene calls are TRBV11-2 and TRBJ2-7; the match to TRBD1 covers 8 bases. V shed 5 bases and J 3 bases; nucleotides not matched to a gene: 6. The CDR3 spans 14 residues. Germline V gives CDR1 SGHAT, CDR2 FQNNGV.

J is TRBJ2-1 and V is TRBV4-1; 7 nucleotides line up with TRBD2. V dropped 1 base and J dropped 6; count of bases not matched to a gene: 9. This CDR3 is built from 16 residues. Per germline, CDR1 MGHRA and CDR2 YSYEKL. CDR3 in amino acids: CASSQGRYPGGNEQFF. CDR3 nucleotide sequence: TGCGCCAGCAGCCAAGGGCGCTACCCGGGGGGCAATGAGCAGTTCTTC.

The chain joins TRBV6-1 to TRBJ1-1; TRBD1 might be the D (5 bases). Between the trimmed V and J ends, which lost 1 base and 5 bases, there was a span of 17 bases. The CDR3 contains 16 residues. CDR1 is MNHNS and CDR2 is SASEGT in the germline V gene. CDR3 residues: CASSEDPGRGRTEAFF. The CDR3 DNA is TGTGCCAGCAGTGAAGACCCGGGACGGGGCAGGACTGAAGCTTTCTTT.

Comment on this clone: The same CDR3 can be traced to other DNA sequences in this sample. The chain joins TRBV9 to TRBJ2-3; 9 nucleotides agree with TRBD2. This CDR3 is built from 15 residues. The V gene's germline CDR1 is SGDLS and CDR2 YYNGEE. V lost 4 bases and J lost 4; bases outside the gene matches: 7. The CDR3 spells CASSSSGRGADTQYF. For the CDR3, the DNA is TGTGCCAGCAGCAGTAGCGGGAGAGGGGCAGATACGCAGTATTTT.